These 24 T cell receptor beta chains originate from one sample sequenced in a study of T cells in women clearing cervical HPV infection (dated by TCRdb to 2016 to 2018). The library was prepared using the immunoSEQ multiplex PCR assay. TCRdb took this table from immuneACCESS and kept in-frame rearrangements with V and J called. Such tables lack part of the clones; where checked against another copy, unresolved V genes explain under half of the gap, and the rest is unexplained. The sample has about 35,000 clones on record. The ten largest make up over 1.5% of the sample. Source material: blood buffy coat. Receptors originate from a woman between 18 and 70 years old with a cervical HPV16 infection that either progressed to CIN3+ or cleared (not recorded which).

On this clone itself: The read gets to within 3 residues of the CDR3 end, and the germline J gene fills in the rest. The chain links TRBV20-1 to TRBJ2-3; 9 bases are a match to TRBD2. The CDR3 spans 14 residues. The V segment lost 5 bases and the J segment 2 bases; nucleotides outside the gene matches: 5. Germline-derived CDR1 and CDR2 are DFQATT and SNEGSKA (reference sequence). CDR3 DNA (partial): TGCAGTGCTCCGACTAGCGGAAACACAGATACG. It encodes CSAPTSGNTDT. The entire CDR3 sequence reads CSAPTSGNTDTQYF.

Worth noting for this clone: This same CDR3 is encoded by further DNA sequences in the sample. The sequenced part of the CDR3 DNA is TGTGCCAGCAGCTTAGTGGCGGGATCCTCTGGAAACACC. Translating it yields CASSLVAGSSGNT. The whole CDR3 region reads CASSLVAGSSGNTIYF. The chain combines TRBV7-6 with TRBJ1-3; D not resolved. The CDR3 end falls 3 residues outside the read, so it is completed with the germline J gene. Germline assignment: CDR1 SGHVS and CDR2 FNYEAQ. This CDR3 has 16 residues. V was cut by 1 base and J by 0 bases, with 10 bases left in between.

As concerns this clone: The read stops 3 residues short of the end of the CDR3; the missing end is completed from the germline J gene. V usage is TRBV2 and J usage is TRBJ2-6, with 12 bases fitting TRBD2. V was pared by 6 bases and J by 0 bases, with 6 bases of the junction left unmatched. CDR1 and CDR2 (germline): SNHLY, FYNNEI. The CDR3 totals 18 residues. This CDR3 reads CASSLTSGGFSGANVLTF. CDR3 bases read: TGTGCCAGCAGCCTGACTAGCGGGGGCTTCTCTGGGGCCAACGTC.

In regard to this clone: The read ends 3 residues before the CDR3 terminus; that terminus is restored from the germline J gene. The chain couples TRBV20-1 to TRBJ2-1; a possible D gene is TRBD2 (6 bases). The CDR3 runs 15 residues. V was trimmed by 3 bases and J by 1 base, leaving 13 bases between them. Germline V gene sequence: CDR1 DFQATT, CDR2 SNEGSKA (reference sequence). Here the CDR3 reads CSARVSGSSYNEQFF. The CDR3 DNA, read in part, is TGCAGTGCTAGGGTCAGCGGGTCTTCCTACAATGAG.

Note on this clone: The missing CDR3 end, 3 residues past where the read stops, is filled in from the germline J gene. The chain combines TRBV19 with TRBJ1-5; the D gene is possibly TRBD1 (6 bases). The CDR3 covers 13 residues. CDR1 and CDR2 (germline): LNHDA, SQIVND (reference sequence). With 6 bases removed from V and 8 bases from J, the gap between germline ends came to 14 bases. The CDR3 DNA, read in part, is TGTGCCAGTAGGACCCGACAGGCAGAGCCC. Its translation is CASRTRQAEP. The CDR3 in its entirety is CASRTRQAEPQHF.

On this clone: Sequencing ends 3 residues short of the CDR3 end; the germline J gene provides the rest. The V and J genes are TRBV5-6 and TRBJ1-2; D perhaps matches TRBD1 (5 bases). V was shortened by 0 bases and J by 0 bases, with 9 bases between the two germline ends. The germline V gene encodes CDR1 SGHDT and CDR2 YYEEEE. The CDR3 extends over 15 amino acids. The sequenced part of the CDR3 DNA is TGTGCCAGCAGCTTGGGGATAGGGGCTAACTATGGC. Protein sequence: CASSLGIGANYG. The whole CDR3 sequence is CASSLGIGANYGYTF.

A remark on this clone: Read sequence stops 3 residues before the CDR3 end, and the germline J gene provides the missing end. V is TRBV4-1 and J is TRBJ1-1, with TRBD1 identical over 10 bases. Germline V gives CDR1 MGHRA, CDR2 YSYEKL. V dropped 2 bases and J dropped 3; count of bases not matched to a gene: 6. There are 16 residues in the CDR3. Partial CDR3 DNA: TGCGCCAGCAGCCAAAGGGGGACAGGGGACTACACTGAA. Its translation: CASSQRGTGDYTE. The full CDR3 protein is CASSQRGTGDYTEAFF.

The CDR3 protein is CASSPDRGADTQYF. Incomplete CDR3 DNA: TGTGCCAGCTCCCCGGACAGGGGCGCAGATACG. The V call is TRBV18, the J call TRBJ2-3; 9 positions agree with TRBD1. The read ends 3 residues early relative to the CDR3; the germline J gene fills the gap. With 6 bases clipped from V and 4 bases from J, the junction kept 5 bases outside the gene matches. CDR1 and CDR2 (germline): KGHSH, LQKENI. The CDR3 runs to 14 residues.

Details on this clone: Read sequence stops 3 residues before the CDR3 end, and the germline J gene provides the missing end. The J gene is TRBJ2-5, the V gene TRBV3-1 (or the pseudogene TRBV3-2); 10 nucleotides agree with TRBD2. Germline lookup yields CDR1 LGHDT and CDR2 YNNKEL (reference sequence). The trim removed 1 base at V and 1 base at J, leaving 6 bases unmatched. CDR3 length: 17 residues. This CDR3 reads CASSQAISGRFQETQYF. Incomplete CDR3 DNA: TGTGCCAGCAGCCAAGCTATTAGCGGGAGGTTCCAAGAGACC.

On this clone: The read finishes 3 residues shy of the CDR3 end, and the germline J gene is used to complete it. The chain uses TRBV27 and TRBJ1-1; TRBD1 might be the D (5 bases). CDR1 and CDR2 from the germline V gene are MNHEY and SMNVEV (reference sequence). V lost 3 bases and J 4 bases, leaving 9 bases between the germline ends. The CDR3 spans 13 residues. CDR3 sequence: CASSFSGGTEAFF. CDR3 DNA (partial): TGTGCCAGCAGTTTTTCGGGGGGCACTGAA.

Concerning this clone: Sequencing ends 3 residues short of the CDR3 end; the germline J gene provides the rest. The chain links TRBV18 to TRBJ1-1; TRBD1 aligns across 7 bases. This CDR3 contains 15 residues. CDR1 and CDR2 (germline): KGHSH, LQKENI. CDR3 protein: CASSPPRTGEETAFF. The covered CDR3 bases are TGTGCCAGCTCACCACCGAGAACAGGGGAAGAGACA.

The covered CDR3 bases are TGCGCCAGCACGGAGACAGAGGGCTATGGC. As protein: CASTETEGYG. The complete CDR3 protein is CASTETEGYGYTF. The chain is built from TRBV5-1 and TRBJ1-2; the D gene is possibly TRBD1 (5 bases). The sequence runs out 3 residues before the end of the CDR3; the remainder is reconstructed from the germline J gene. This CDR3 is 13 amino acids long. Germline lookup yields CDR1 SGHRS and CDR2 YFSETQ. V was shortened by 6 bases and J by 4 bases, with 13 bases between the two germline ends.

Comments on this clone: Sequencing ends 3 residues short of the CDR3 end; the germline J gene provides the rest. The V call is TRBV20-1, the J call TRBJ2-5; 13 positions match TRBD2. With V trimmed by 1 base and J by 2 bases, 4 bases remained unmatched. This CDR3 has 16 residues. CDR1 and CDR2 from the germline V gene are DFQATT and SNEGSKA (reference sequence). The CDR3 sequence: CSARGGTSGDQETQYF. The CDR3 bases that were read are TGCAGTGCTAGAGGGGGGACTAGCGGGGATCAAGAGACC.

Notes on this clone: The CDR3 end lies 3 residues beyond the end of the read and is filled in from the germline J gene. The chain is built from TRBV7-9 and TRBJ1-1, with a tentative D call TRBD1 (5 bases). This CDR3 comprises 15 residues. Germline CDR1 is SEHNR and CDR2 is FQNEAQ (reference sequence). V lost 2 bases to trimming and J lost 0 bases, with 10 bases between them. Partial CDR3 DNA: TGTGCCAGCAGCTTATCGGGGGGTATGAACACTGAA. Its protein is CASSLSGGMNTE. From start to end, the CDR3 is CASSLSGGMNTEAFF. Looking up the rest from reference TRBV7-9 and TRBJ1-1 gives the full variable domain: DTGVSQNPRHKITKRGQNVTFRCDPISEHNRLYWYRQTLGQGPEFLTYFQNEAQLEKSRLLSDRFSAERPKGSFSTLEIQRTEQGDSAMYLCASSLSGGMNTEAFFGQGTRLTVV.

Comment on this clone: The read ends 3 residues shy of where the CDR3 ends; the end is completed using the germline J gene. This sequence joins TRBV6-4 and TRBJ1-4; tentative D call: TRBD1 (5 bases). Germline V CDR1 and CDR2: MRHNA, SNTAGT. Trimming stripped 11 bases from V and 5 bases from J, with 15 bases between. CDR3 length: 13 amino acids. CDR3 residues: CAPHSGANEKLFF. The CDR3 DNA, read in part, is TGTGCCCCCCACTCTGGGGCCAATGAAAAA.

Remarks on this clone: The CDR3 end falls 3 residues outside the read, so it is completed with the germline J gene. The rearrangement links TRBV28 to TRBJ2-5, with 10 bases identical to TRBD1. The CDR3 sequence is 14 residues long. Unmatched junction bases numbered 3, after V lost 5 bases and J lost 3 bases. Per germline, CDR1 MDHEN and CDR2 SYDVKM. The CDR3 sequence: CASSPGTGEETQYF. CDR3 DNA (partial): TGTGCCAGCAGTCCAGGGACAGGGGAAGAGACC.

Details on this clone: The sequenced fragment ends 3 residues before the CDR3 boundary, so the rest is inferred from the germline J gene. V usage is TRBV11-1 and J usage is TRBJ2-7; 8 bases are a match to TRBD2. CDR1 SGHAT and CDR2 FQDESV come from the germline V gene (reference sequence). The trim removed 8 bases at V and 5 bases at J, leaving 11 bases unmatched. The CDR3 totals 14 residues. This CDR3 is CASGWAGGLNEQYF. The CDR3 DNA, read in part, is TGTGCCAGCGGATGGGCGGGAGGACTTAACGAG.

As concerns this clone: The read comes to an end 3 residues before the CDR3 does, leaving the germline J gene to fill in the end. The V gene is TRBV5-1, the J gene TRBJ1-4, with D possibly matching TRBD1 (5 bases). This CDR3 contains 16 residues. CDR1 is SGHRS and CDR2 is YFSETQ in the germline V gene. This chain's CDR3 is CASSLYSGSGANVLFF. The CDR3 bases that were read are TGCGCCAGCAGCTTGTATTCGGGCTCTGGGGCCAACGTA.

Of note for this clone: Read sequence stops 3 residues before the CDR3 end, and the germline J gene provides the missing end. The rearrangement joins TRBV7-9 to TRBJ1-5; D call uncertain. The CDR3 runs 13 residues. V lost 5 bases and J 9 bases, leaving 14 bases between the germline ends. Per the germline V gene, CDR1 is SEHNR and CDR2 is FQNEAQ (reference sequence). The CDR3 sequence is CASSLDTPWPQHF. CDR3 DNA, as far as it was read: TGTGCCAGCAGCCTCGACACCCCATGGCCC.

Concerning this clone: From the germline J gene comes the end of the CDR3, since the read stops 3 residues before it. The V gene is TRBV5-4, the J gene TRBJ2-1; tentative D call: TRBD2 (5 bases). Germline CDR1 SGHNT, CDR2 YYREEE (reference sequence). The CDR3 consists of 15 residues. Trimming left V 2 bases short and J 3 bases short, with 12 bases between. This CDR3 is CASSLGAVNYNEQFF. The CDR3 DNA, read in part, is TGTGCCAGCAGCTTAGGAGCGGTAAACTACAATGAG.

Details on this clone: At one of its ends the junction is not consistent with the germline gene, which may arise from a read error. The read comes to an end 3 residues before the CDR3 does, leaving the germline J gene to fill in the end. Other DNA sequences from this sample encode an identical CDR3 as well. The rearrangement links TRBV2 to TRBJ1-3; 8 positions match TRBD1. The germline V gene encodes CDR1 SNHLY and CDR2 FYNNEI. This CDR3 region has 15 residues. The part of the CDR3 DNA that was read is TGTGCCAGCACTCGGACAGGGAACTCTGGAAACACG. Its protein is CASTRTGNSGNT. The CDR3 in its entirety is CASTRTGNSGNTIYF.

Comments on this clone: The CDR3 end lies 3 residues beyond the end of the read and is filled in from the germline J gene. The chain recombines TRBV20-1 with TRBJ2-4; D is uncertain. The germline V and J ends were trimmed by 1 base and 8 bases, with 12 bases remaining between them. The CDR3 spans 13 residues. Germline loops: CDR1 DFQATT, CDR2 SNEGSKA (reference sequence). The sequenced part of the CDR3 DNA is TGCAGTGCTAGAGTTAGCTCCCGGGACATT. Translated, it gives CSARVSSRDI. The complete CDR3 protein is CSARVSSRDIQYF.

About this clone: Read sequence stops 3 residues before the CDR3 end, and the germline J gene provides the missing end. The chain couples TRBV30 to TRBJ2-7, with 9 bases aligning to TRBD1. The CDR3 has 18 residues. CDR1 and CDR2 from the germline V gene are GTSNPN and SVGIG (reference sequence). V shed 0 bases, J shed 5 bases, and the junction held 17 bases outside the gene matches. CDR3 sequence reads: CAWSVIGGPGTGSHEQYF. The CDR3 bases that were read are TGTGCCTGGAGTGTAATAGGGGGCCCCGGGACAGGGTCCCACGAG. The whole variable domain, filled in from reference TRBV30 and TRBJ2-7, reads SQTIHQWPATLVQPVGSPLSLECTVEGTSNPNLYWYRQAAGRGLQLLFYSVGIGQISSEVPQNLSASRPQDRQFILSSKKLLLSDSGFYLCAWSVIGGPGTGSHEQYFGPGTRLTVT.

Concerning this clone: The CDR3 is cut off 3 residues early in the read; its end comes from the germline J gene. The chain has TRBV7-8 and TRBJ2-2, with 7 positions matching TRBD2. Germline CDR1 SGHVS, CDR2 FQNEAQ. Germline trimming cut 11 bases from V and 0 bases from J; bases unmatched to any gene: 9. This CDR3 has 15 residues. CDR3: CAGKAGKSNTGELFF. Partial CDR3 DNA: TGTGCCGGCAAAGCGGGGAAGTCGAACACCGGGGAG.